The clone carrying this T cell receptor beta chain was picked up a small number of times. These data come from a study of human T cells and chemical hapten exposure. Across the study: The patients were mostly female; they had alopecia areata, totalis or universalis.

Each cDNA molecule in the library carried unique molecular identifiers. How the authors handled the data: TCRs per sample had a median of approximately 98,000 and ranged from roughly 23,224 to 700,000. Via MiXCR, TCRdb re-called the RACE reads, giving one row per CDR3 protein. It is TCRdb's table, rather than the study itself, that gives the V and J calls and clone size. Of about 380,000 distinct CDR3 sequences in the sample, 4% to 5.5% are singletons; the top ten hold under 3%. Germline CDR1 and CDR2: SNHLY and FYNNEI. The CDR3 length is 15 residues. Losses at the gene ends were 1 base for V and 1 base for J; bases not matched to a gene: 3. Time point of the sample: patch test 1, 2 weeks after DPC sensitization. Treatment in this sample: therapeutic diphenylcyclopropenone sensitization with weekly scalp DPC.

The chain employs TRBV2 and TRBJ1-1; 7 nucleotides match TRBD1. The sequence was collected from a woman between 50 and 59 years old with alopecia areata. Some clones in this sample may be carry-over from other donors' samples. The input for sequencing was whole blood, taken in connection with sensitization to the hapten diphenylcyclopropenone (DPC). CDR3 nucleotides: TGTGCCAGCAGTGAAGAGGGGACAGCGAACACTGAAGCTTTCTTT. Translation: CASSEEGTANTEAFF.